This T cell receptor beta chain derives from a study of T-cell reconstitution after alpha-beta-depleted transplantation in children. A TCRbeta library incorporating unique molecular identifiers was prepared. TCRdb ran MiXCR on the PCR reads and lists one entry per CDR3 protein. This sample has fewer than 700,000 distinct CDR3 sequences; 10% to 15% occur once, and the top ten carry over 2%. This CDR3 region has 15 residues. Germline V gene sequence: CDR1 MDHEN, CDR2 SYDVKM. The V gene lost 2 bases and the J gene lost 5 bases, with 10 bases spanning the gap. This material consisted of PBMCs, mostly from graft donor cells, taken 360 days after TCRalphabeta/CD19-depleted stem cell transplant. The gene calls are TRBV28 and TRBJ2-6, with TRBD1 as a possible D gene (5 bases). This sequence originates from a male patient younger than 18 who had a stem cell transplant for acute myeloid leukemia, so the T cells may come from the graft donor. CDR3 sequence: CASSLTGFWANVLTF. As DNA, the CDR3 is TGTGCCAGCAGTTTAACAGGCTTTTGGGCCAACGTCCTGACTTTC.